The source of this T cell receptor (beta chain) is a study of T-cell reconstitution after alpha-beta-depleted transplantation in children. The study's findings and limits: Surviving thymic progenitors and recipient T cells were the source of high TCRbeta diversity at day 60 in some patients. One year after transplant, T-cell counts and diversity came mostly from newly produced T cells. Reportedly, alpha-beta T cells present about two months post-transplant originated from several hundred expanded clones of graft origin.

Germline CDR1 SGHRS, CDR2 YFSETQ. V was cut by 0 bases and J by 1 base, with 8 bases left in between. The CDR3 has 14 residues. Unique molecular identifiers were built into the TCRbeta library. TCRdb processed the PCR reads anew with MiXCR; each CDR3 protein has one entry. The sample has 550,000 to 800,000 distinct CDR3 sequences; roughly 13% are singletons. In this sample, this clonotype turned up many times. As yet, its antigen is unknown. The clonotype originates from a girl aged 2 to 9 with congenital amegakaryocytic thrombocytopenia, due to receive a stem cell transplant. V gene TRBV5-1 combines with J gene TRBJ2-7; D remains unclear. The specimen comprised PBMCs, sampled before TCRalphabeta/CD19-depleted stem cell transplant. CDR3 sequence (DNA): TGCGCCAGCAGCTTGGTGTCACCTTCCTACGAGCAGTACTTC. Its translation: CASSLVSPSYEQYF.